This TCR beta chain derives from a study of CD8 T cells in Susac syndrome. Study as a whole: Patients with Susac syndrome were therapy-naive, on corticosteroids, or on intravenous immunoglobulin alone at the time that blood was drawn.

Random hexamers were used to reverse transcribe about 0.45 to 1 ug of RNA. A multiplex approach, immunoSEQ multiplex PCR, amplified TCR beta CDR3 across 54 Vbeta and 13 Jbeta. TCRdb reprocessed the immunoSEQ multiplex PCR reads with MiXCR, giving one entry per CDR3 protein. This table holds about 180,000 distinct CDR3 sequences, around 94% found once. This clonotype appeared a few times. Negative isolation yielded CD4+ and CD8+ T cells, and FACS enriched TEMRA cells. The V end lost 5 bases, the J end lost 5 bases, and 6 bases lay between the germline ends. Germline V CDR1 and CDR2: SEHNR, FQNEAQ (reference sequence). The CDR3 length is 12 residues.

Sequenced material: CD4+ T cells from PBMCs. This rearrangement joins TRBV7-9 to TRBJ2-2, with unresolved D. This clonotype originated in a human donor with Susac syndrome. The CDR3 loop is CASSRRTGELFF. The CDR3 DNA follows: TGTGCCAGCAGCCGGAGAACCGGGGAGCTGTTTTTT.